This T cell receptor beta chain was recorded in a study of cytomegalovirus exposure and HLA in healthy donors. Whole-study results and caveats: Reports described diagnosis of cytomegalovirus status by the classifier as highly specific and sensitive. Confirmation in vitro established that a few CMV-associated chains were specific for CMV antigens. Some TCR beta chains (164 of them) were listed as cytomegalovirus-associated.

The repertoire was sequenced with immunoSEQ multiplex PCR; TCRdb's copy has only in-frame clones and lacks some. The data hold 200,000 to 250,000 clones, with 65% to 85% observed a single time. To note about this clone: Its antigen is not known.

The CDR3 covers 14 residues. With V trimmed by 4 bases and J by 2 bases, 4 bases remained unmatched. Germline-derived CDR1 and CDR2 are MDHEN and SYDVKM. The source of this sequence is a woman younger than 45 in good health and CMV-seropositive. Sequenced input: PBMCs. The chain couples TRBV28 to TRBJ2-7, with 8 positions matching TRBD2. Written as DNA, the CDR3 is TGTGCCAGCAGTTCCCTAGCGGGCCCCTACGAGCAGTACTTC. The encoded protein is CASSSLAGPYEQYF.